The TCR beta chain described here comes from a study of graft-versus-host responses after intestinal transplantation. For the study at large: Multivisceral, liver-intestinal, or isolated intestinal transplants were received by the recipients. Anti-thymocyte globulin induction, then tacrolimus and steroids for approximately 3 years, went to all recipients.

Assay used: immunoSEQ multiplex PCR; TCRdb lists only in-frame clones, some missing. The data contain 80,000 to 95,000 clones, 88% of them singletons. Remarks on this clone: Its antigen remains unidentified.

The study's findings and limits: GvH clones appeared in recipient marrow, some first in ileum or blood. Allografts from individuals with graft-donor T cell macrochimerism displayed high graft-versus-host to host-versus-graft clonal ratios.

The material sequenced was unstimulated CD4+ T cells sorted from spleen or lymph node cells, taken before transplant. This clonotype was obtained from a human donor who was the organ donor for an intestinal transplant.

CDR3 DNA sequence: TGTGCCAGCAGCCCGTTAGCGGGGATGAGCGAGACCCAGTACTTC. This translates into CASSPLAGMSETQYF. The chain employs TRBV5-4 and TRBJ2-5; TRBD2 agrees at 8 bases. This CDR3 region has 15 residues. V lost 4 bases to trimming and J lost 5 bases; unmatched junction nucleotides: 10. The germline V gene has CDR1 SGHNT and CDR2 YYREEE (reference sequence).